The T cell receptor beta chain under discussion was sequenced for a study of CD8 T cells in ankylosing spondylitis. Study-wide results and caveats: About 8 highly homologous variants made up a TCR beta motif that seemed to typify ankylosing spondylitis blood. Disease-linked clones were CD8+ and relatively rare in peripheral blood. Significant enrichment of disease-linked clones was reportedly seen in matched ankylosing spondylitis synovial fluid.

V was cut by 7 bases and J by 3 bases, with 8 bases left in between. Germline CDR1 and CDR2: SQVTM and ANQGSEA. The CDR3 contains 11 residues. Regarding this clonotype: Its antigen is undetermined.

Researchers built TCR beta libraries using quantitative 5'-RACE with molecular barcodes. TCRdb fed the 5' RACE reads into MiXCR, producing one record per CDR3 protein. In the table there are hundreds of thousands of distinct CDR3 sequences, 10% to 15% of which are singletons. The chain employs TRBV29-1 and TRBJ2-3; D is uncertain. Sequenced input: blood, either unsorted or a sorted T cell fraction (not recorded which). The clonotype comes from a male donor with ankylosing spondylitis. CDR3 sequence (DNA): TGCAGCGCCCTGAAAACAGATACGCAGTATTTT. Its translation is CSALKTDTQYF.